The 20 T cell receptor beta chains listed next were all sequenced from one sample in a study of beta chain features in type 1 diabetes. Whole-study findings and limits: For Type 1 diabetes patients, all four CD4+ subsets carried TCRB CDR3s that were moderately but significantly shorter.

TCRB transcripts that were expressed got sequenced, as all of the isolated RNA had been reverse transcribed. Some clones are missing from TCRdb's copy, which holds only in-frame ones; the method was immunoSEQ multiplex PCR. The table shows some 370,000 clones, with over 8.5% occurring only once. Their antigen targets remain unknown. What was sequenced was central memory CD4+ T cells from blood. These receptors were collected from a man younger than 45 with type 1 diabetes.

The chain couples TRBV6-1 to TRBJ2-7; D is ambiguous. Germline values: CDR1 MNHNS, CDR2 SASEGT. The CDR3 runs to 12 residues. Trimming took off 3 bases at V and 0 bases at J, with 3 bases between the two ends. In DNA, the CDR3 is TGTGCCAGCAGTGAGCACTCCTACGAGCAGTACTTC. The encoded protein is CASSEHSYEQYF.

The chain uses TRBV5-1 and TRBJ2-2; no clear D gene. Trimming pared 3 bases from V and 2 bases from J, leaving 8 bases between. Per germline, CDR1 SGHRS and CDR2 YFSETQ. The CDR3 contains 14 residues. CDR3 DNA: TGCGCCAGCAGCTGGTGGACCAACACCGGGGAGCTGTTTTTT. Its protein is CASSWWTNTGELFF.

At least ten counts were recorded for this clone. This chain links TRBV7-6 with TRBJ2-2; D is undetermined. Germline CDR1 and CDR2: SGHVS and FNYEAQ. This CDR3 comprises 13 residues. The V end was cut by 5 bases, the J end by 4 bases, with 8 bases between. This CDR3 is CASSLSGTGELFF. The CDR3 DNA sequence: TGTGCCAGCAGCCTCTCGGGCACCGGGGAGCTGTTTTTT. The full variable domain, rest sourced from reference TRBV7-6 and TRBJ2-2, is GAGVSQSPRYKVTKRGQDVALRCDPISGHVSLYWYRQALGQGPEFLTYFNYEAQQDKSGLPNDRFSAERPEGSISTLTIQRTEQRDSAMYRCASSLSGTGELFFGEGSRLTVL.

The rearrangement joins TRBV4-2 to TRBJ2-4; weak D call: TRBD1 (5 bases). The CDR3 extends over 14 amino acids. Germline values: CDR1 LGHNA, CDR2 YNFKEQ. Trimming shortened V by 1 base and J by 15 bases, and 19 bases separated the two germline ends. CDR3 in amino acids: CASSQVSDSAPPYF. The DNA of the CDR3 is TGTGCCAGCAGCCAAGTATCCGACAGCGCCCCCCCGTACTTC.

This chain links TRBV6-1 with TRBJ1-2; 8 positions match TRBD1. The CDR3 is made up of 14 amino acids. Trimming cost V 3 bases and J 6 bases; bases outside gene matches: 6. Germline-derived CDR1 and CDR2 are MNHNS and SASEGT. CDR3 amino acids: CASSDLQGADGYTF. The DNA of the CDR3 is TGTGCCAGCAGTGATCTCCAGGGGGCCGATGGCTACACCTTC.

This clone has just a few counts. The CDR3 coding sequence is TGTGCCAGCAGCTTAGCGGGGGCGGCCATAGGGGCCAAAAACATTCAGTACTTC. It encodes CASSLAGAAIGAKNIQYF. The rearrangement uses TRBV7-2 and TRBJ2-4; D is perhaps TRBD1 (6 bases). Trimming pared 0 bases from V and 1 base from J, leaving 16 bases between. This CDR3 is built from 18 residues. Germline CDR1 reads SGHTA; CDR2 reads FQGNSA. The full variable domain, completed using reference TRBV7-2 and TRBJ2-4, is GAGVSQSPSNKVTEKGKDVELRCDPISGHTALYWYRQSLGQGLEFLIYFQGNSAPDKSGLPSDRFSAERTGGSVSTLTIQRTQQEDSAVYLCASSLAGAAIGAKNIQYFGAGTRLSVL.

The gene calls are TRBV6-5 and TRBJ2-2, with TRBD2 matching over 11 bases. The CDR3 runs to 15 residues. Trimming at V came to 6 bases and at J to 2 bases, leaving 2 bases not matched to a gene. Germline CDR1 MNHEY, CDR2 SVGAGI. For the CDR3, the DNA is TGTGCCAGCAGAGGACTAGCGGGTAACACCGGGGAGCTGTTTTTT. Translating gives CASRGLAGNTGELFF.

In this sample, this clone turned up many times. The chain employs TRBV5-4 and TRBJ2-5; D is unclear. The CDR3 covers 12 residues. V lost 3 bases and J 4 bases, leaving 7 bases between the germline ends. Looked up from germline, CDR1 is SGHNT and CDR2 is YYREEE (reference sequence). The CDR3 bases are TGTGCCAGCAGCTATTTCGGAGAGACCCAGTACTTC. Amino acid sequence: CASSYFGETQYF.

This clone has more than one count but fewer than ten. The chain has TRBV25-1 and TRBJ1-1; tentative D call: TRBD1 (5 bases). The CDR3 runs 15 residues. The V end lost 2 bases, the J end lost 4 bases, and 14 bases lay between the germline ends. Per the germline V gene, CDR1 is MGHDK and CDR2 is SYGVNS. The CDR3 protein is CASSEVGDLGTEAFF. The CDR3 DNA is TGTGCCAGCAGTGAAGTAGGGGACTTGGGCACTGAAGCTTTCTTT.

This clone has just a few counts. The rearrangement links TRBV6-5 to TRBJ2-3; D uncertain. Between the trimmed V and J ends, which lost 7 bases and 2 bases, there was a span of 10 bases. The V gene's germline CDR1 is MNHEY and CDR2 SVGAGI. This CDR3 comprises 13 residues. The CDR3 sequence is CASKSEVTDTQYF. The CDR3 coding sequence is TGTGCCAGCAAAAGTGAAGTCACAGATACGCAGTATTTT.

In the case of this clone: A much larger clone differs by one base, so this may be a read error. Other DNA sequences in the same sample also yield this CDR3. The V and J genes are TRBV7-3 and TRBJ2-3; D remains unclear. The CDR3 consists of 12 residues. Trimming shortened V by 5 bases and J by 2 bases, and 5 bases separated the two germline ends. CDR1 and CDR2 (germline): SGHTA, FQGTGA. The CDR3 reads CASSPYTDTQYF. In DNA, the CDR3 is TGTGCCAGCAGCCCCTACACAGATACGCAGTATTTT. Full variable domain (outside the CDR3, taken from reference TRBV7-3 and TRBJ2-3): GAGVSQTPSNKVTEKGKYVELRCDPISGHTALYWYRQSLGQGPEFLIYFQGTGAADDSGLPNDRFFAVRPEGSVSTLKIQRTERGDSAVYLCASSPYTDTQYFGPGTRLTVL.

In DNA form, the CDR3 reads TGTGCCAGTAGTCCCCGGGACCGAGGAAGGCGCTCTGAAGCTTTCTTT. This codes for CASSPRDRGRRSEAFF. J is TRBJ1-1 and V is TRBV19, with D maybe TRBD1 (5 bases). The CDR3 runs to 16 residues. V lost 5 bases and J 6 bases, leaving 22 bases between the germline ends. The V gene's germline CDR1 is LNHDA and CDR2 SQIVND (reference sequence).

This clone appeared a few times. A junction end diverges from the germline sequence, so it may reflect a read error. The chain has TRBV7-2 and TRBJ2-2; D not resolved. In germline, CDR1 is SGHTA, CDR2 FQGNSA. The CDR3 loop spans 14 amino acids. The CDR3 DNA is TGCGCCAGCAGCCAAGCGTTTAGTCCCGGGGAGCTGTTTTTT. Residues: CASSQAFSPGELFF.

This clone was counted only a few times. V is TRBV5-4 and J is TRBJ1-2, with 8 positions matching TRBD1. The V gene's germline CDR1 is SGHNT and CDR2 YYREEE (reference sequence). Trimming at V came to 4 bases and at J to 3 bases, leaving 2 bases not matched to a gene. CDR3 length: 13 residues. In DNA form, the CDR3 reads TGTGCCAGCAGCCCGACAGGGGACTATGGCTACACCTTC. Translation: CASSPTGDYGYTF.

Regarding this clone: A far bigger clonotype differs at one base, so this is likely a read error. Other DNA sequences from this sample encode an identical CDR3 as well. The chain recombines TRBV7-9 with TRBJ2-7; no reliable D call. The CDR3 sequence is 13 residues long. Trimming removed 5 bases from V and 2 bases from J, with 10 bases in between. Germline V gene sequence: CDR1 SEHNR, CDR2 FQNEAQ (reference sequence). In DNA, the CDR3 is TGTGCCAGCAGCCAAGAATGGGCCTACGAGCAGTACTTC. Translated, it gives CASSQEWAYEQYF.

This clone was detected only a few times. The V call is TRBV30, the J call TRBJ1-3, with D hard to call. Trimming shortened V by 1 base and J by 0 bases, and 7 bases separated the two germline ends. CDR3 length: 14 residues. The germline gives CDR1 GTSNPN, CDR2 SVGIG (reference sequence). The CDR3 DNA reads TGTGCCTGGAGTGCTGGGTTCTCTGGAAACACCATATATTTT. As protein: CAWSAGFSGNTIYF.

This clone was recorded at least ten times. The chain employs TRBV4-2 and TRBJ1-5; TRBD1 might be the D (6 bases). This CDR3 is 15 amino acids long. Germline CDR1 reads LGHNA; CDR2 reads YNFKEQ. The V end was cut by 1 base, the J end by 5 bases, with 12 bases between. The CDR3: CASSQGQASDQPQHF. In DNA, the CDR3 is TGTGCCAGCAGCCAAGGACAGGCAAGCGATCAGCCCCAGCATTTT.

The chain has TRBV11-2 and TRBJ2-6, with TRBD1 as a possible D gene (6 bases). This CDR3 is 15 amino acids long. V lost 5 bases, J lost 3 bases, and 11 bases lay in between. Germline V CDR1 and CDR2: SGHAT, FQNNGV. The CDR3 nucleotides read TGTGCCAGCAGCCAGGGGCCTGATGGGGCCAACGTCCTGACTTTC. Translation gives CASSQGPDGANVLTF.

CDR3 coding DNA: TGTGCCAGCAGCTTAGTTTCAGGGGGCGAGCAGTTCTTC. The encoded protein is CASSLVSGGEQFF. J is TRBJ2-1 and V is TRBV7-2; 8 nucleotides align to TRBD1. This CDR3 is 13 amino acids long. Germline V CDR1 and CDR2: SGHTA, FQGNSA. V was clipped by 1 base and J by 10 bases; unmatched bases: 3.

In regard to this clone: The junction shows a germline mismatch at one end, possibly a read error. The rearrangement joins TRBV7-2 to TRBJ1-2; no reliable D call. Germline CDR1 SGHTA, CDR2 FQGNSA. This CDR3 is built from 13 residues. In nucleotides, the CDR3 is TGCGCCAGCAGCCCCCAGGCCCTGGGCGGCTACACCTTC. This translates into CASSPQALGGYTF.